The sequence of this TCR beta chain was determined in a study of CD8+ T cells in alopecia areata. Regarding treatment: oral pan-JAK inhibitor, 5-10 mg twice daily. In each case, RNA was isolated and then reverse transcribed into cDNA as the sequencing template. The repertoire was sequenced with immunoSEQ multiplex PCR; TCRdb's copy has only in-frame clones and lacks some. The table has 95,000 to 150,000 clones, 53% seen once. V lost 10 bases and J lost 5, with 13 bases in between. The length of the CDR3 is 12 residues. Germline-derived CDR1 and CDR2 are SNHLY and FYNNEI. The sequence came from a human donor with alopecia areata. The chain recombines TRBV2 with TRBJ2-3, with TRBD2 as a possible D gene (6 bases). The sequencing here drew on CD4+ T cells sorted from blood, taken at week 4, from a patient treated with tofacitinib. CDR3 nucleotide sequence: TGTGCCACTTCAACCGGGGGAGATACGCAGTATTTT. This encodes CATSTGGDTQYF.